This TCR beta chain was profiled in a study of T cell responses to AZD1222 COVID-19 vaccine. Assay used: immunoSEQ multiplex PCR; TCRdb lists only in-frame clones, some missing. The sample consists of about 93,000 clones, approximately 86% of them appearing once. With 5 bases removed from V and 0 bases from J, the gap between germline ends came to 13 bases. Germline assignment: CDR1 LNHDA and CDR2 SQIVND (reference sequence). The CDR3 has 16 amino acids. The sequence was collected from an adult in good health. V and J are TRBV19 and TRBJ2-2; D tentatively fits TRBD1 or TRBD2 (5 bases each). The sample was peripheral blood, taken on day 0 of AZD1222 vaccination. In nucleotides, the CDR3 is TGTGCCAGTAGTCCCGCTTTGGGGGCGAACACCGGGGAGCTGTTTTTT. As protein: CASSPALGANTGELFF. Complete variable domain (other parts from reference TRBV19 and TRBJ2-2): DGGITQSPKYLFRKEGQNVTLSCEQNLNHDAMYWYRQDPGQGLRLIYYSQIVNDFQKGDIAEGYSVSREKKESFPLTVTSAQKNPTAFYLCASSPALGANTGELFFGEGSRLTVL.